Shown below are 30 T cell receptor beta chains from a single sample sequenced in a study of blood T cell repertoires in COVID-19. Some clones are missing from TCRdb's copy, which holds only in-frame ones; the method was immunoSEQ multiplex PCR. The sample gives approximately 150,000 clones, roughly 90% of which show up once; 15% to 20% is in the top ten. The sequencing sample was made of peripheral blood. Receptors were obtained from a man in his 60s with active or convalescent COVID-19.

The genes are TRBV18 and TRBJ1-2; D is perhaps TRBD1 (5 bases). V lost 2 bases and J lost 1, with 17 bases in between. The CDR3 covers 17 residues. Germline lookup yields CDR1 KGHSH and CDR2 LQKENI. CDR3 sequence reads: CASSPSAGRTRNYGYTF. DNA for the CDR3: TGTGCCAGCTCACCATCGGCAGGGAGGACTCGTAACTATGGCTACACCTTC.

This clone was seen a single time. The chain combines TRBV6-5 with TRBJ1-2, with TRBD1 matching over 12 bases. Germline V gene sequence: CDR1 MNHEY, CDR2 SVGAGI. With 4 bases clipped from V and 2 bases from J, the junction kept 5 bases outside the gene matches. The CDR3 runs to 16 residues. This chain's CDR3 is CASSFSGTGGNYGYTF. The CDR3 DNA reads TGTGCCAGCAGTTTTTCCGGGACAGGGGGCAACTATGGCTACACCTTC.

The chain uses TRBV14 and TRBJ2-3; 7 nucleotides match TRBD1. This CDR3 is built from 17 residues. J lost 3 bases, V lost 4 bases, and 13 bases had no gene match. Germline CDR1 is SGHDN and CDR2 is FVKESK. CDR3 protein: CASSPSAKGRGTDTQYF. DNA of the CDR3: TGTGCCAGCAGCCCATCCGCGAAGGGCAGGGGGACAGATACGCAGTATTTT.

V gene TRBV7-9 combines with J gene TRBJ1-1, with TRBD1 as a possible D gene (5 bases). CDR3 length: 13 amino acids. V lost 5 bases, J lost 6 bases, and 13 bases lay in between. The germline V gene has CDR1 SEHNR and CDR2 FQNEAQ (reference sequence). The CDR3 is CASSLAGGAEAFF. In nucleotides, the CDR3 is TGTGCCAGCAGCCTCGCCGGAGGGGCTGAAGCTTTCTTT.

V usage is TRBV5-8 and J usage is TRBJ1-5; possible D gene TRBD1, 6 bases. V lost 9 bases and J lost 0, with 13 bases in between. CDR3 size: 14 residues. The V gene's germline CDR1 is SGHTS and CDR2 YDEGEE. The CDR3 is CATQGQYSNQPQHF. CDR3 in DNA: TGTGCCACCCAAGGACAGTATAGCAATCAGCCCCAGCATTTT.

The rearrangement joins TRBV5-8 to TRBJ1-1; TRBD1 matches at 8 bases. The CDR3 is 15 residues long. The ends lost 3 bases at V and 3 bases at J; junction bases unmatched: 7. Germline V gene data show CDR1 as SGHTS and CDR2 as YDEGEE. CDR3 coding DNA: TGTGCCAGCAGCTACCGGACAGGGCATTACACTGAAGCTTTCTTT. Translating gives CASSYRTGHYTEAFF.

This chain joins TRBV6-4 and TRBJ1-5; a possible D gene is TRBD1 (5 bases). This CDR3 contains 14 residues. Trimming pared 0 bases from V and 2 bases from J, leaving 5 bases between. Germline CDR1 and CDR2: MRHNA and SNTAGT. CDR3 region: CASSDSGGNQPQHF. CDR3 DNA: TGTGCCAGCAGTGACTCAGGGGGCAATCAGCCCCAGCATTTT.

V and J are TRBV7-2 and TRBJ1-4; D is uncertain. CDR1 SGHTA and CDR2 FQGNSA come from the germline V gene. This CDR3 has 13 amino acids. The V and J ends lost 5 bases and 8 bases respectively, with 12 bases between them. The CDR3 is CASSLGLFEKLFF. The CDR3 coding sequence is TGTGCCAGCAGCCTAGGGCTGTTCGAAAAACTGTTTTTT.

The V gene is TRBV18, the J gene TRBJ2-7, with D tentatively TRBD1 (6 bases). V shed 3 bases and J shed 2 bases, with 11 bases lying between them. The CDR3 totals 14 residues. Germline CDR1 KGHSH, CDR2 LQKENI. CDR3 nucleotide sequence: TGTGCCAGCTCACCCGGACAGACTGCCTACGAGCAGTACTTC. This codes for CASSPGQTAYEQYF.

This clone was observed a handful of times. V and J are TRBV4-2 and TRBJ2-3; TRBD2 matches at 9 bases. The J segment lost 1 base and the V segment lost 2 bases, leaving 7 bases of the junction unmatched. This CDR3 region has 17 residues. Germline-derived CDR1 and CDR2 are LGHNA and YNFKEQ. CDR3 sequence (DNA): TGTGCCAGCAGCCAAAACCCGGCTAGCGGGGGCACAGATACGCAGTATTTT. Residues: CASSQNPASGGTDTQYF.

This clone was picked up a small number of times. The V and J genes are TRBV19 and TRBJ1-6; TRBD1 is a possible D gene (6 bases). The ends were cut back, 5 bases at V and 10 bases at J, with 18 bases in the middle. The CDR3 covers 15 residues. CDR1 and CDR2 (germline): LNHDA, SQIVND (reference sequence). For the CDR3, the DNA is TGTGCCAGTAGTTGGGCAGGGGTAATCGGCTCACCCCTCCACTTT. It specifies CASSWAGVIGSPLHF. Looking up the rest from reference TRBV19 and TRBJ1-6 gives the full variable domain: DGGITQSPKYLFRKEGQNVTLSCEQNLNHDAMYWYRQDPGQGLRLIYYSQIVNDFQKGDIAEGYSVSREKKESFPLTVTSAQKNPTAFYLCASSWAGVIGSPLHFGNGTRLTVT.

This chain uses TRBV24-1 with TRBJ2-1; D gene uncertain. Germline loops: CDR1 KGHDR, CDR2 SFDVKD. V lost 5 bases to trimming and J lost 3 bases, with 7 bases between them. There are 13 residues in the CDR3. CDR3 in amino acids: CATSALIYNEQFF. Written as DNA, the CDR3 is TGTGCCACCAGTGCACTTATCTACAATGAGCAGTTCTTC.

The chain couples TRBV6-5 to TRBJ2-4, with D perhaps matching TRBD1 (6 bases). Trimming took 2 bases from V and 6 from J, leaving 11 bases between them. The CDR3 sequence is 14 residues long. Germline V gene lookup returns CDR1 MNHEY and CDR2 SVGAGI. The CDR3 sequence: CASSYRDRLNIQYF. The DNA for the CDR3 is TGTGCCAGCAGTTACCGAGACAGGTTAAACATTCAGTACTTC.

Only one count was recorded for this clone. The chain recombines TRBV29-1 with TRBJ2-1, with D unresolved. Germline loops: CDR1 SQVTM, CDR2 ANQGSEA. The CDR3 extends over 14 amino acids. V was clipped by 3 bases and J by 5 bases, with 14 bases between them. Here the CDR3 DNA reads TGCAGCGTTGACTTGGAGCGCCAAGACAATGAGCAGTTCTTC. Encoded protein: CSVDLERQDNEQFF.

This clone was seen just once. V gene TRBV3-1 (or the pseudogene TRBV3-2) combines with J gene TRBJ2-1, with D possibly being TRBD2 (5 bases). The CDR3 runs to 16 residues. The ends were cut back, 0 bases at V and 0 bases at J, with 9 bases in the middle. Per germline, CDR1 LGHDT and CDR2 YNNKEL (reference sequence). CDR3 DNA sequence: TGTGCCAGCAGCCAAGAGGTGGGGAGCTCCTACAATGAGCAGTTCTTC. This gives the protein CASSQEVGSSYNEQFF.

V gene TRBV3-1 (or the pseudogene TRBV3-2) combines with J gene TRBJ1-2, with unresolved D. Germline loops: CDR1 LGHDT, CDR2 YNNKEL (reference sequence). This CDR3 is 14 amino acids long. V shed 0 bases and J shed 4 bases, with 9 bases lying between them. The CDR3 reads CASSQEGGGYGYTF. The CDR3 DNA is TGTGCCAGCAGCCAAGAAGGCGGCGGCTATGGCTACACCTTC.

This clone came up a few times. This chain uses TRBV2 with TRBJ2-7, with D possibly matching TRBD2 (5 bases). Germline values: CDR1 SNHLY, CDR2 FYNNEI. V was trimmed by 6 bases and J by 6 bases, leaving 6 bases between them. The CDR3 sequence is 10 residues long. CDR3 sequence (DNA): TGTGCCAGCAGGAGCGGCGAGCAGTACTTC. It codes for CASRSGEQYF.

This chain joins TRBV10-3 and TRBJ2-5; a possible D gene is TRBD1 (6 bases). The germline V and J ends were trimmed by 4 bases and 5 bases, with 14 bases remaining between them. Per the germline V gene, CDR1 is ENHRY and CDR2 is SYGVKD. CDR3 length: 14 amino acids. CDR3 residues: CAISVRGSDETQYF. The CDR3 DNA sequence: TGTGCCATCAGTGTAAGGGGGTCGGACGAGACCCAGTACTTC.

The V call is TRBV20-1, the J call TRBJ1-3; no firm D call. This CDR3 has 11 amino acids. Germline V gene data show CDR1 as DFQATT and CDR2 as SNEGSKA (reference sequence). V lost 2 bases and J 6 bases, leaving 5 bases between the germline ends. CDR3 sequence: CSARSSNTIYF. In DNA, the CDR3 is TGCAGTGCTAGATCATCAAACACCATATATTTT.

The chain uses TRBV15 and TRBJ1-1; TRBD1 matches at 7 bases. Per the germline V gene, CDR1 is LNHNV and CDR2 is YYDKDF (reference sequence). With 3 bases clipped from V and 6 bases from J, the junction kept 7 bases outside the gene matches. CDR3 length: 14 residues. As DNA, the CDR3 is TGTGCCACCAGCAGCAGCAGGGGGACTTCTGAAGCTTTCTTT. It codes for CATSSSRGTSEAFF.

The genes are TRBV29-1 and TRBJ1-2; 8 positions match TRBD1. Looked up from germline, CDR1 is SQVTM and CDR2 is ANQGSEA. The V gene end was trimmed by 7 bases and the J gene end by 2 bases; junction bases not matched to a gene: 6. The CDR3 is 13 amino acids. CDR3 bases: TGCAGCGGGGGGGGACAGGCGAACTATGGCTACACCTTC. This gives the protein CSGGGQANYGYTF.

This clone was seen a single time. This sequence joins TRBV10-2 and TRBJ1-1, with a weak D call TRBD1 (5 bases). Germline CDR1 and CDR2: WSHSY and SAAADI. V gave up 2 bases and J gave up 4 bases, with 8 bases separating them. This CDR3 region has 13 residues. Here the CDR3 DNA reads TGCGCCAGCAGTGAGGGGGCTCTCACTGAAGCTTTCTTT. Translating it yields CASSEGALTEAFF.

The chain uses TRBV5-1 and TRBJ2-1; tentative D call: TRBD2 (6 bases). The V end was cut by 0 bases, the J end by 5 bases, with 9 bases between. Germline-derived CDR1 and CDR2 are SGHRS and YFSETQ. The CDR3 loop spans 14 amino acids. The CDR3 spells CASSLASANNEQFF. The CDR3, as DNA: TGCGCCAGCAGCTTGGCTAGCGCGAACAATGAGCAGTTCTTC.

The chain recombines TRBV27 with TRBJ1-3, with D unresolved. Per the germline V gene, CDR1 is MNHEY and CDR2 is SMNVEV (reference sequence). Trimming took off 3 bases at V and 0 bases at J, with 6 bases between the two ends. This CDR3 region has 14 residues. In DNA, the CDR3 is TGTGCCAGCAGTTTTGGAGGCTCTGGAAACACCATATATTTT. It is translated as CASSFGGSGNTIYF.

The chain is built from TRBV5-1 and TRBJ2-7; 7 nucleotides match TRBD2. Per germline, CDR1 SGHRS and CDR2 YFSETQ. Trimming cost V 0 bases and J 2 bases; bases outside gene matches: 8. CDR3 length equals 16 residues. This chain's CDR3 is CASSLGVPGTTYEQYF. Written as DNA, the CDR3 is TGCGCCAGCAGCTTGGGAGTTCCCGGGACTACCTACGAGCAGTACTTC. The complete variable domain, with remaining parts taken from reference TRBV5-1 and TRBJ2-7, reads KAGVTQTPRYLIKTRGQQVTLSCSPISGHRSVSWYQQTPGQGLQFLFEYFSETQRNKGNFPGRFSGRQFSNSRSEMNVSTLELGDSALYLCASSLGVPGTTYEQYFGPGTRLTVT.

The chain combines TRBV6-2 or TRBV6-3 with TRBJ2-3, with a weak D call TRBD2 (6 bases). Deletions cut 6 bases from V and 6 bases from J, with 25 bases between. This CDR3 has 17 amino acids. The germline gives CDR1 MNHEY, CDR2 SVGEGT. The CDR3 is CASSLVGSGIKRDTQYF. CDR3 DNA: TGTGCCAGCAGCCTGGTCGGTAGCGGCATAAAGAGGGATACGCAGTATTTT.

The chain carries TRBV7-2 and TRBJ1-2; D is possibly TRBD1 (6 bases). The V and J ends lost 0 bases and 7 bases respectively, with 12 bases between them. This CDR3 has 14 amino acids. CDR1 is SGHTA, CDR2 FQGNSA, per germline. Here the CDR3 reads CASSLAGGKGGYTF. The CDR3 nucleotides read TGTGCCAGCAGCTTAGCAGGGGGAAAAGGTGGCTACACCTTC.

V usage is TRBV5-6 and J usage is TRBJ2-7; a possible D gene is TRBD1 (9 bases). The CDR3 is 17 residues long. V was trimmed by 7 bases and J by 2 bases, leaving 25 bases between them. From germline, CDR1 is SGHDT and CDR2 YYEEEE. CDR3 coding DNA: TGTGCCAGCCTGCCCCGGGGGGGGACAGGGTTGCCCTACGAGCAGTACTTC. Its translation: CASLPRGGTGLPYEQYF.

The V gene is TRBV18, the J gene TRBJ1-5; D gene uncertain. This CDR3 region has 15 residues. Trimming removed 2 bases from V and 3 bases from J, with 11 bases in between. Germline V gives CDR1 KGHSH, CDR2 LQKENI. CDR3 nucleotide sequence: TGTGCCAGCTCACCAATCGAGGGTGACAATCAGCCCCAGCATTTT. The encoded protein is CASSPIEGDNQPQHF.

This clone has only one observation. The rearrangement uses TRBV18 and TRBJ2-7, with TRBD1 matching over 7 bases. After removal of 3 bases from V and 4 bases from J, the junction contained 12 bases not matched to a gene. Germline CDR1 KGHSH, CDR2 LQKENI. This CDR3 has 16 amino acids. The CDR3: CASSPWDSSMGYEQYF. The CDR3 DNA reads TGTGCCAGCTCACCCTGGGACAGCTCTATGGGTTACGAGCAGTACTTC.